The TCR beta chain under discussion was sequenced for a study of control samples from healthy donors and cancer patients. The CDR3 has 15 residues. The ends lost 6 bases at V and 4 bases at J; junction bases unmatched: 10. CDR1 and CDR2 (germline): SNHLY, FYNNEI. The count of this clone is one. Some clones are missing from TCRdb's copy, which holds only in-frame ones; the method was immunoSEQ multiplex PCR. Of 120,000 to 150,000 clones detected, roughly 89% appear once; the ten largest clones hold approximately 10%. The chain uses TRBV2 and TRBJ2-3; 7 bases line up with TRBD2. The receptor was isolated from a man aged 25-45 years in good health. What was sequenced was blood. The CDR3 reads CASSPGLMTPDTQYF. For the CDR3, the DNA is TGTGCCAGCAGCCCGGGACTAATGACGCCAGATACGCAGTATTTT.